This entry lists 11 T cell receptor beta chains sequenced from one sample in a study of T cells after posttransplantation cyclophosphamide (dated by TCRdb to the mid-2010s). Libraries were made using the immunoSEQ multiplex PCR assay. The table comes from immuneACCESS by way of TCRdb, which keeps in-frame sequences with V and J called. Part of the clones is missing from these tables; in studies checked, under half for an unresolved V gene and the rest for unknown reasons. Within this sample are approximately 12,000 clones, with approximately 82% of them counted one time only. Over 0.65% of the sample rests with the top ten. The specimen was memory CD4+ T cells sorted from PBMCs. The source is a man aged 50 or older in good health, CMV-negative, and a related stem cell transplant donor.

Here the CDR3 DNA reads TGCGCCAGCAGCTTGGGGGCAGGGGCCTCCTACGAGCAGTACTTC. It specifies CASSLGAGASYEQYF. The genes are TRBV5-1 and TRBJ2-7, with TRBD1 as a possible D gene (6 bases). V was shortened by 0 bases and J by 0 bases, with 10 bases between the two germline ends. The CDR3 sequence is 15 residues long. Germline assignment: CDR1 SGHRS and CDR2 YFSETQ. Full variable domain (outside the CDR3, taken from reference TRBV5-1 and TRBJ2-7): KAGVTQTPRYLIKTRGQQVTLSCSPISGHRSVSWYQQTPGQGLQFLFEYFSETQRNKGNFPGRFSGRQFSNSRSEMNVSTLELGDSALYLCASSLGAGASYEQYFGPGTRLTVT.

The rearrangement joins TRBV9 to TRBJ2-3, with D possibly being TRBD2 (6 bases). Trimming cost V 3 bases and J 6 bases, with 11 bases left between them. In germline, CDR1 is SGDLS, CDR2 YYNGEE. This CDR3 spans 13 amino acids. The DNA of the CDR3 is TGTGCCAGCAGCGACTCAGGGAGGGATACGCAGTATTTT. Protein product: CASSDSGRDTQYF.

This rearrangement joins TRBV18 to TRBJ1-1, with TRBD1 matching 7 bases. Unmatched junction bases numbered 2, after V lost 1 base and J lost 0 bases. Germline CDR1 reads KGHSH; CDR2 reads LQKENI. The CDR3 contains 15 residues. The CDR3 DNA is TGTGCCAGCTCACCACGGGGGACAGTGAACACTGAAGCTTTCTTT. This sequence encodes CASSPRGTVNTEAFF. Looking up the rest from reference TRBV18 and TRBJ1-1 gives the full variable domain: NAGVMQNPRHLVRRRGQEARLRCSPMKGHSHVYWYRQLPEEGLKFMVYLQKENIIDESGMPKERFSAEFPKEGPSILRIQQVVRGDSAAYFCASSPRGTVNTEAFFGQGTRLTVV.

This clone was counted once. The chain couples TRBV18 to TRBJ1-1; 10 bases align to TRBD1. The CDR3 has 15 amino acids. The trim removed 8 bases at V and 4 bases at J, leaving 10 bases unmatched. CDR1 KGHSH and CDR2 LQKENI come from the germline V gene. This CDR3 reads CASSPYRDRGTEAFF. The CDR3 region has the DNA TGTGCCAGCAGCCCCTACCGGGACAGGGGCACTGAAGCTTTCTTT. The whole variable domain, filled in from reference TRBV18 and TRBJ1-1, reads NAGVMQNPRHLVRRRGQEARLRCSPMKGHSHVYWYRQLPEEGLKFMVYLQKENIIDESGMPKERFSAEFPKEGPSILRIQQVVRGDSAAYFCASSPYRDRGTEAFFGQGTRLTVV.

This clone was found once. The chain recombines TRBV7-9 with TRBJ1-1; perhaps TRBD1 as D (6 bases). The germline V gene has CDR1 SEHNR and CDR2 FQNEAQ (reference sequence). V lost 3 bases, J lost 1 base, and 6 bases lay in between. CDR3 length: 13 amino acids. CDR3 in amino acids: CASSFRGNTEAFF. The CDR3 nucleotides are TGTGCCAGCAGCTTCAGGGGGAACACTGAAGCTTTCTTT. Full variable domain (remainder filled in from reference TRBV7-9 and TRBJ1-1): DTGVSQNPRHKITKRGQNVTFRCDPISEHNRLYWYRQTLGQGPEFLTYFQNEAQLEKSRLLSDRFSAERPKGSFSTLEIQRTEQGDSAMYLCASSFRGNTEAFFGQGTRLTVV.

This chain uses TRBV12-5 with TRBJ1-2; 9 bases map to TRBD1. V shed 3 bases, J shed 2 bases, and the junction held 4 bases outside the gene matches. Germline V lookup: CDR1 LGHNT, CDR2 FRNRAP. The CDR3 contains 15 residues. CDR3 sequence reads: CASGFHRGRNYGYTF. CDR3 nucleotide sequence: TGTGCTAGTGGTTTTCACAGGGGGCGCAACTATGGCTACACCTTC.

This clone was counted a single time. The chain employs TRBV7-3 and TRBJ1-5; TRBD1 matches 9 bases. This CDR3 has 15 amino acids. Per germline, CDR1 SGHTA and CDR2 FQGTGA. V was pared by 0 bases and J by 5 bases, with 2 bases of the junction left unmatched. The CDR3 loop reads CASSLTGDRDQPQHF. The CDR3 nucleotides are TGTGCCAGCAGCTTAACGGGGGACAGGGATCAGCCCCAGCATTTT. Variable domain in full (rest from reference TRBV7-3 and TRBJ1-5): GAGVSQTPSNKVTEKGKYVELRCDPISGHTALYWYRQSLGQGPEFLIYFQGTGAADDSGLPNDRFFAVRPEGSVSTLKIQRTERGDSAVYLCASSLTGDRDQPQHFGDGTRLSIL.

This rearrangement joins TRBV25-1 to TRBJ2-3; 7 nucleotides line up with TRBD1. The J segment lost 2 bases and the V segment lost 5 bases, leaving 7 bases of the junction unmatched. This CDR3 spans 15 amino acids. Per the germline V gene, CDR1 is MGHDK and CDR2 is SYGVNS. CDR3 in amino acids: CASSTTGEFTDTQYF. The CDR3 DNA reads TGTGCCAGCAGTACAACAGGGGAATTCACAGATACGCAGTATTTT.

This chain uses TRBV6-6 with TRBJ2-7; 9 nucleotides match TRBD1. The CDR3 length is 16 residues. Germline CDR1 and CDR2: MNHNY and SVGAGI (reference sequence). Trimming cost V 2 bases and J 0 bases; bases outside gene matches: 5. The CDR3 DNA follows: TGTGCCAGCAGTTACGGGGACAGGGCAAGCTCCTACGAGCAGTACTTC. Encoded protein: CASSYGDRASSYEQYF.

The gene calls are TRBV11-2 and TRBJ2-2, with D tentatively TRBD1 (6 bases). Germline V lookup: CDR1 SGHAT, CDR2 FQNNGV. The CDR3 is 14 residues long. Trimming shortened V by 5 bases and J by 6 bases, and 13 bases separated the two germline ends. The CDR3 nucleotides are TGTGCCAGCAGCCCCAGGGGATTCGCCGGGGAGCTGTTTTTT. This encodes CASSPRGFAGELFF. Using reference TRBV11-2 and TRBJ2-2 for the parts outside the CDR3, the full variable domain is EAGVAQSPRYKIIEKRQSVAFWCNPISGHATLYWYQQILGQGPKLLIQFQNNGVVDDSQLPKDRFSAERLKGVDSTLKIQPAKLEDSAVYLCASSPRGFAGELFFGEGSRLTVL.

V and J are TRBV29-1 and TRBJ1-2; D may be TRBD1 (6 bases). Germline V gene sequence: CDR1 SQVTM, CDR2 ANQGSEA. V dropped 4 bases and J dropped 4 bases, with 16 bases sitting between them. The CDR3 spans 14 residues. The CDR3 nucleotides read TGCAGCGTTGGTCGACAGGAGAGCGCCTATGGCTACACCTTC. This gives the protein CSVGRQESAYGYTF.